The clone carrying this TCR beta chain was detected only a few times. These data are taken from a study of blood T cells in healthy people across ages. It was with a sample-barcoded 5' primer and a J-beta primer mix that a second PCR of about 6 to 12 cycles was run. TCRdb redid the calling of the 5' RACE reads with MiXCR, one entry per CDR3 protein. The sample lists roughly 1.4 million distinct CDR3 sequences; around 59% were seen once. CDR1 is SGHRS, CDR2 YFSETQ, per germline. CDR3 length: 14 amino acids. J gave up 4 bases and V 4 bases, and 6 bases lay outside the gene matches. V is TRBV5-1 and J is TRBJ2-3, with 7 bases that match TRBD2. Sequencing used blood. This sequence was found in a man younger than 35 in good health. CDR3 protein: CASSPGLDADTQYF. The CDR3 region has the DNA TGCGCCAGCAGCCCCGGACTAGATGCAGATACGCAGTATTTT.